These 18 T cell receptor beta chains originate from one sample sequenced in a study of blood T cell repertoires in COVID-19. The data were produced by immunoSEQ multiplex PCR, yet TCRdb's version contains in-frame clones alone and is incomplete. Of 200,000 to 250,000 clones in the sample, around 84% are singletons; the top ten hold approximately 10%. What was sequenced was peripheral blood. The receptor set was obtained from a man aged 45-65 years with active or convalescent COVID-19.

V and J are TRBV19 and TRBJ2-3, with 10 bases aligning to TRBD2. The CDR3 contains 18 residues. Trimming at V came to 4 bases and at J to 7 bases, leaving 17 bases not matched to a gene. Germline CDR1 and CDR2: LNHDA and SQIVND (reference sequence). CDR3 DNA sequence: TGTGCCAGTAGTAACCCCTCTTCGTCTAGCGGGAGTTCAAATACGCAGTATTTT. Its protein product is CASSNPSSSSGSSNTQYF.

This clone was detected once. V gene TRBV5-1 combines with J gene TRBJ2-3; D perhaps matches TRBD1 (6 bases). Germline CDR1 SGHRS, CDR2 YFSETQ. CDR3 length: 17 residues. Deletions cut 2 bases from V and 0 bases from J, with 16 bases between. The DNA for the CDR3 is TGCGCCAGCAGCTTAGGCCGGACAGACCCTAGCACAGATACGCAGTATTTT. This translates into CASSLGRTDPSTDTQYF.

This rearrangement joins TRBV7-8 to TRBJ2-5; TRBD1 matches 9 bases. V lost 3 bases and J lost 5; bases outside the gene matches: 4. CDR1 and CDR2 (germline): SGHVS, FQNEAQ. This CDR3 spans 14 amino acids. CDR3 coding DNA: TGTGCCAGCAGCTTTGGGACAGGGTACGAGACCCAGTACTTC. It translates to CASSFGTGYETQYF.

J is TRBJ1-2 and V is TRBV5-6, with D possibly matching TRBD1 (5 bases). Germline V gives CDR1 SGHDT, CDR2 YYEEEE. The ends were cut back, 4 bases at V and 0 bases at J, with 16 bases in the middle. This CDR3 is built from 16 residues. The CDR3 sequence is CASSQRRQLSNYGYTF. Here the CDR3 DNA reads TGTGCCAGCAGCCAACGGCGACAGCTGTCTAACTATGGCTACACCTTC.

CDR3 nucleotide sequence: TGCGCCAGCAGCTCCCACGGGAGGGTTAGCACAGATACGCAGTATTTT. This sequence encodes CASSSHGRVSTDTQYF. The V gene is TRBV5-1, the J gene TRBJ2-3, with 8 bases aligning to TRBD2. Germline V lookup: CDR1 SGHRS, CDR2 YFSETQ. The CDR3 has 16 residues. The V and J ends lost 3 bases and 0 bases, in that order; junction bases with no gene match: 6.

The V call is TRBV11-2, the J call TRBJ1-1; D gene unclear. V was clipped by 0 bases and J by 11 bases, with 19 bases between them. Germline V lookup: CDR1 SGHAT, CDR2 FQNNGV. The CDR3 has 15 amino acids. The CDR3 reads CASSLDTWSAGSAFF. The CDR3 DNA follows: TGTGCCAGCAGCTTAGATACGTGGTCGGCAGGCTCGGCTTTCTTT.

This rearrangement joins TRBV9 to TRBJ2-7; 9 bases agree with TRBD2. The length of the CDR3 is 16 residues. Trimming at V came to 3 bases and at J to 4 bases, leaving 11 bases not matched to a gene. In germline, CDR1 is SGDLS, CDR2 YYNGEE. The CDR3 nucleotides are TGTGCCAGCAGCGCCGACTTGCGGGGGGGCCCTTACGAGCAGTACGTC. Its protein is CASSADLRGGPYEQYV.

This chain connects TRBV2 to TRBJ1-3; no clear D gene. In germline, CDR1 is SNHLY, CDR2 FYNNEI. This CDR3 is built from 14 residues. V shed 8 bases and J shed 1 base, with 12 bases lying between them. CDR3 sequence (DNA): TGTGCCAGCGGAACAGCCTTATCTGGAAACACCATATATTTT. It is translated as CASGTALSGNTIYF.

V usage is TRBV19 and J usage is TRBJ2-5; D is possibly TRBD1 (7 bases). This CDR3 has 12 residues. The germline V gene encodes CDR1 LNHDA and CDR2 SQIVND (reference sequence). Trimming stripped 11 bases from V and 5 bases from J, with 15 bases between. This CDR3 is CAGQTGRETQYF. CDR3 coding DNA: TGTGCCGGCCAGACAGGGAGGGAGACCCAGTACTTC.

The chain couples TRBV21-1 to TRBJ1-1; TRBD1, as called in the table, went unchecked against the DNA. TRBV21-1 is a pseudogene locus. The CDR3 runs 15 residues. CDR3 region: CASSKVAGANTEAFF. CDR3 DNA sequence: TGTGCCAGCAGCAAAGTGGCAGGGGCGAACACTGAAGCTTTCTTT.

CDR3 loop: CASSYSVSGQYVYQETQYF. In nucleotides, the CDR3 is TGTGCCAGCAGTTACTCGGTGAGCGGCCAATATGTGTACCAAGAGACCCAGTACTTC. The J gene is TRBJ2-5, the V gene TRBV6-2 or TRBV6-3; weak D call: TRBD2 (5 bases). This CDR3 has 19 residues. Per the germline V gene, CDR1 is MNHEY and CDR2 is SVGEGT. Trimming pared 0 bases from V and 0 bases from J, leaving 20 bases between.

V and J are TRBV7-2 and TRBJ1-2; 9 bases fit TRBD1. Germline V gives CDR1 SGHTA, CDR2 FQGNSA. J gave up 3 bases and V 6 bases, and 5 bases lay outside the gene matches. The CDR3 spans 14 residues. For the CDR3, the DNA is TGTGCCAGCAGTCCGTGGGACAGGGACTATGGCTACACCTTC. Its protein is CASSPWDRDYGYTF.

The CDR3 nucleotides read TGCGCCAGCAGCCAAGGGGAGGGCCTCGGTCAGCCCCAGCATTTT. Translated: CASSQGEGLGQPQHF. V gene TRBV4-1 combines with J gene TRBJ1-5; no clear D gene. The CDR3 totals 15 residues. Germline loops: CDR1 MGHRA, CDR2 YSYEKL. Trimming stripped 1 base from V and 6 bases from J, with 13 bases between.

V usage is TRBV1 and J usage is TRBJ2-1; the D segment call TRBD2 is taken from the table without a DNA check. TRBV1 is designated a pseudogene. The CDR3 has 16 amino acids. The CDR3 region has the DNA TGCACCAGCAGCCCCCCGGGGGGCGGCCGACCGAGAGAGCAGTTCTTC. This codes for CTSSPPGGGRPREQFF.

The chain is built from TRBV3-1 (or the pseudogene TRBV3-2) and TRBJ2-3; no reliable D call. The CDR3 length is 13 residues. V was trimmed by 2 bases and J by 6 bases, leaving 9 bases between them. Germline V gene data show CDR1 as LGHDT and CDR2 as YNNKEL (reference sequence). CDR3 in amino acids: CASSQYFSDTQYF. The CDR3, as DNA: TGTGCCAGCAGCCAATATTTCTCGGATACGCAGTATTTT.

This chain joins TRBV5-6 and TRBJ2-3, with TRBD2 matching over 7 bases. J gave up 1 base and V 5 bases, and 4 bases lay outside the gene matches. The V gene's germline CDR1 is SGHDT and CDR2 YYEEEE. The CDR3 spans 14 residues. This chain's CDR3 is CASSRAGRTDTQYF. The CDR3 DNA is TGTGCCAGCAGTCGAGCGGGACGCACAGATACGCAGTATTTT.

This clone was seen more than once but under ten times. This chain links TRBV29-1 with TRBJ1-5; a weak D match, TRBD1 (6 bases). The CDR3 length is 12 residues. V was trimmed by 7 bases and J by 3 bases, leaving 10 bases between them. Germline V gene sequence: CDR1 SQVTM, CDR2 ANQGSEA. CDR3 protein: CSAGQYNQPQHF. The CDR3 DNA reads as TGCAGCGCCGGACAGTACAATCAGCCCCAGCATTTT.

The chain employs TRBV5-1 and TRBJ2-7; 7 bases align to TRBD2. The V gene end was trimmed by 0 bases and the J gene end by 7 bases; junction bases not matched to a gene: 10. There are 15 residues in the CDR3. The V gene's germline CDR1 is SGHRS and CDR2 YFSETQ. DNA of the CDR3: TGCGCCAGCAGCTTGGTGGGGACTACTAGTGAGGAGCAGTACTTC. This translates into CASSLVGTTSEEQYF.